This T cell receptor beta chain was recovered during a study of T cells in Graves' hyperthyroidism and ophthalmopathy. Researchers amplified the TCR beta CDR3 regions from RNA transcripts. With the HTBI primer set, the TCR CDR3 went through a first round of RT-PCR. TCRdb re-called the multiplex PCR reads through MiXCR, storing one row per CDR3 protein. The table records some 600,000 distinct CDR3 sequences, just over 45% of them present only once. Details on this clonotype: Germline and junction disagree at one end, which may indicate a read error.

The CDR3 is 15 residues long. In germline, CDR1 is KGHDR, CDR2 SFDVKD. The clonotype was recovered from a woman younger than 35 with Graves' hyperthyroidism. Sequenced: peripheral blood or thyroid tissue (not recorded which). The gene calls are TRBV24-1 and TRBJ1-1, with D uncertain. The DNA for the CDR3 is TGTGCCGCCCCCGTTCAGGCGCACATGAACACTGAAGCTTGCTTT. Translation gives CAAPVQAHMNTEACF.